The next 23 T cell receptor beta chains were all read from a single sample in a study of blood T cell repertoires in COVID-19. The protocol was immunoSEQ multiplex PCR, while the TCRdb copy is restricted to in-frame clones and leaves out a portion. The sample has tens of thousands of clones; 70% to 90% are singletons. Sequencing used peripheral blood. The receptors derive from a human donor in a cohort sampled during active COVID-19.

The chain uses TRBV6-2 or TRBV6-3 and TRBJ1-5, with 8 bases fitting TRBD1. CDR3 length: 13 amino acids. V lost 4 bases to trimming and J lost 7 bases; unmatched junction nucleotides: 3. Germline CDR1 and CDR2: MNHEY and SVGEGT. CDR3 sequence (DNA): TGTGCCAGCAGTTGGACAGGGCGCCAGCCCCAGCATTTT. Translating gives CASSWTGRQPQHF.

The chain joins TRBV7-9 to TRBJ2-5, with TRBD2 as a possible D gene (5 bases). CDR3 length equals 13 residues. Germline-derived CDR1 and CDR2 are SEHNR and FQNEAQ (reference sequence). Trimming removed 1 base at V and 5 bases at J, with 8 bases between. As DNA, the CDR3 is TGTGCCAGCAGCTTAGTCCTAGCTGAGACCCAGTACTTC. Translating it yields CASSLVLAETQYF.

V gene TRBV5-4 combines with J gene TRBJ2-6; 10 bases are a match to TRBD2. After removal of 4 bases from V and 4 bases from J, the junction contained 11 bases not matched to a gene. Germline CDR1 SGHNT, CDR2 YYREEE (reference sequence). This CDR3 comprises 18 residues. CDR3 nucleotide sequence: TGTGCCAGCAGCCCCCGTCCTAGCGGGAGCGCGGGGGCCAACGTCCTGACTTTC. It is translated as CASSPRPSGSAGANVLTF.

V and J are TRBV9 and TRBJ1-3; D gene uncertain. Germline lookup yields CDR1 SGDLS and CDR2 YYNGEE. CDR3 length equals 15 residues. The V gene lost 4 bases and the J gene lost 4 bases, with 15 bases spanning the gap. The DNA for the CDR3 is TGTGCCAGCAGCTTCCGTGGAGATCCGGGAAACACCATATATTTT. It codes for CASSFRGDPGNTIYF.

V and J are TRBV6-5 and TRBJ1-1, with 10 bases lining up with TRBD1. CDR3 length: 14 amino acids. The germline gives CDR1 MNHEY, CDR2 SVGAGI. After removal of 6 bases from V and 4 bases from J, the junction contained 5 bases not matched to a gene. CDR3 sequence: CASSRQGASTEAFF. In nucleotides, the CDR3 is TGTGCCAGCAGCCGACAGGGGGCATCCACTGAAGCTTTCTTT.

The table lists this clone with a count of one. The chain has TRBV2 and TRBJ1-1, with D tentatively TRBD1 (6 bases). Germline lookup yields CDR1 SNHLY and CDR2 FYNNEI. V was pared by 3 bases and J by 7 bases, with 15 bases between. The CDR3 extends over 14 amino acids. CDR3 DNA: TGTGCCAGCAGTGATCTAGGGGGGGGGTTTGAAGCTTTCTTT. Translated, it gives CASSDLGGGFEAFF.

This rearrangement joins TRBV19 to TRBJ2-1, with TRBD2 matching 10 bases. Germline CDR1 reads LNHDA; CDR2 reads SQIVND (reference sequence). V lost 4 bases and J lost 3; bases outside the gene matches: 6. This CDR3 comprises 16 residues. This CDR3 is CASSTTLAGVYNEQFF. The CDR3 DNA reads TGTGCCAGTAGTACGACGCTAGCGGGGGTCTACAATGAGCAGTTCTTC. Drawing the rest from reference TRBV19 and TRBJ2-1, the complete variable domain is DGGITQSPKYLFRKEGQNVTLSCEQNLNHDAMYWYRQDPGQGLRLIYYSQIVNDFQKGDIAEGYSVSREKKESFPLTVTSAQKNPTAFYLCASSTTLAGVYNEQFFGPGTRLTVL.

The CDR3 sequence is CAWSEKGWETQYF. DNA of the CDR3: TGTGCCTGGAGTGAGAAGGGGTGGGAGACCCAGTACTTC. The V and J genes are TRBV30 and TRBJ2-5; weak D call: TRBD1 (5 bases). The CDR3 length is 13 residues. Deletions cut 1 base from V and 5 bases from J, with 11 bases between. Per germline, CDR1 GTSNPN and CDR2 SVGIG (reference sequence).

This rearrangement joins TRBV12-3 or TRBV12-4 to TRBJ2-5; D is possibly TRBD2 (5 bases). The V end was cut by 7 bases, the J end by 2 bases, with 11 bases between. This CDR3 is built from 13 residues. Here the CDR3 DNA reads TGTGCCAGCATAGGACTCAATCAAGAGACCCAGTACTTC. Its protein product is CASIGLNQETQYF.

The rearrangement links TRBV19 to TRBJ1-5, with D possibly matching TRBD1 (6 bases). V dropped 6 bases and J dropped 4 bases, with 10 bases sitting between them. Germline values: CDR1 LNHDA, CDR2 SQIVND (reference sequence). The CDR3 runs 13 residues. The CDR3: CASRGGGNQPQHF. CDR3 sequence (DNA): TGTGCCAGTAGGGGAGGGGGAAATCAGCCCCAGCATTTT.

This chain uses TRBV7-3 with TRBJ2-3; 7 nucleotides align to TRBD2. This CDR3 comprises 14 residues. The V gene's germline CDR1 is SGHTA and CDR2 FQGTGA. The J segment lost 4 bases and the V segment lost 5 bases, leaving 6 bases of the junction unmatched. The CDR3 is CASSRFAGADTQYF. CDR3 nucleotides: TGTGCCAGCAGCCGCTTCGCGGGAGCAGATACGCAGTATTTT. Full variable domain (missing parts from reference TRBV7-3 and TRBJ2-3): GAGVSQTPSNKVTEKGKYVELRCDPISGHTALYWYRQSLGQGPEFLIYFQGTGAADDSGLPNDRFFAVRPEGSVSTLKIQRTERGDSAVYLCASSRFAGADTQYFGPGTRLTVL.

This chain joins TRBV6-6 and TRBJ1-5, with 7 nucleotides matching TRBD1. J lost 5 bases, V lost 4 bases, and 5 bases had no gene match. This CDR3 is 14 amino acids long. Germline V CDR1 and CDR2: MNHNY, SVGAGI (reference sequence). The CDR3 DNA is TGTGCCAGCAGTTCACAGGGGTTCGATCAGCCCCAGCATTTT. It yields the protein CASSSQGFDQPQHF.

This chain uses TRBV7-6 with TRBJ1-2; D call uncertain. Deletions cut 1 base from V and 5 bases from J, with 8 bases between. This CDR3 has 13 residues. In germline, CDR1 is SGHVS, CDR2 FNYEAQ. This CDR3 is CASSLGTEYGYTF. The CDR3 DNA follows: TGTGCCAGCAGCTTAGGTACAGAGTATGGCTACACCTTC.

The chain couples TRBV28 to TRBJ2-7; 9 bases line up with TRBD2. Trimming removed 6 bases from V and 2 bases from J; junction bases left unmatched: 8. The germline CDR1 and CDR2 sequences are MDHEN and SYDVKM. The CDR3 contains 15 residues. The CDR3, as DNA: TGTGCCAGCAGCCTAGTCGGCGGGGGGGCCTACGAGCAGTACTTC. Amino acids: CASSLVGGGAYEQYF.

The V gene is TRBV6-2 or TRBV6-3, the J gene TRBJ2-7; TRBD1 aligns across 8 bases. Germline CDR1 is MNHEY and CDR2 is SVGEGT. The V and J ends lost 5 bases and 2 bases, in that order; junction bases with no gene match: 5. There are 14 residues in the CDR3. This CDR3 reads CASSDTDRAYEQYF. CDR3 in DNA: TGTGCCAGCAGTGATACGGACAGGGCCTACGAGCAGTACTTC.

This chain joins TRBV5-1 and TRBJ1-5; D remains ambiguous. Germline V gene lookup returns CDR1 SGHRS and CDR2 YFSETQ. V was pared by 0 bases and J by 14 bases, with 15 bases between. CDR3 length equals 13 residues. The CDR3 loop reads CASSLAPDNPKHF. In nucleotides, the CDR3 is TGCGCCAGCAGCTTGGCCCCAGACAATCCTAAGCATTTT.

In its sample, this clone was seen a few times. The gene calls are TRBV29-1 and TRBJ2-1, with D possibly TRBD1 on 6 matching bases. The CDR3 contains 14 residues. V was pared by 7 bases and J by 3 bases, with 16 bases between. The germline V gene encodes CDR1 SQVTM and CDR2 ANQGSEA. The CDR3 DNA reads as TGCAGCGGGAACGGACAGTATGGCTACAATGAGCAGTTCTTC. Residues: CSGNGQYGYNEQFF.

The V call is TRBV30, the J call TRBJ1-2; 7 bases fit TRBD1. Germline V lookup: CDR1 GTSNPN, CDR2 SVGIG (reference sequence). The CDR3 length is 14 residues. V lost 4 bases and J lost 2; bases outside the gene matches: 7. The CDR3 here is CAWNPDRANYGYTF. Here the CDR3 DNA reads TGTGCCTGGAACCCTGACAGGGCAAACTATGGCTACACCTTC. Drawing the rest from reference TRBV30 and TRBJ1-2, the complete variable domain is SQTIHQWPATLVQPVGSPLSLECTVEGTSNPNLYWYRQAAGRGLQLLFYSVGIGQISSEVPQNLSASRPQDRQFILSSKKLLLSDSGFYLCAWNPDRANYGYTFGSGTRLTVV.

J is TRBJ2-7 and V is TRBV7-9; the match to TRBD2 covers 7 bases. Germline V lookup: CDR1 SEHNR, CDR2 FQNEAQ (reference sequence). This CDR3 has 15 residues. J was trimmed by 3 bases and V by 1 base; bases with no gene match: 6. CDR3 region: CASSLEVGGSYEQYF. In DNA form, the CDR3 reads TGTGCCAGCAGCTTAGAGGTGGGCGGGAGCTACGAGCAGTACTTC.

The chain uses TRBV19 and TRBJ2-3; 8 bases are shared with TRBD2. The CDR3 is 16 amino acids. The germline V gene has CDR1 LNHDA and CDR2 SQIVND (reference sequence). V lost 3 bases, J lost 1 base, and 6 bases stayed unmatched. The CDR3 nucleotides are TGTGCCAGTAGTATTAGCGGGGATTCGGGCACAGATACGCAGTATTTT. This sequence encodes CASSISGDSGTDTQYF.

Concerning this clone: Other nucleotide sequences from this sample produce the same CDR3. The chain combines TRBV4-3 with TRBJ1-4; 8 bases fit TRBD1. Germline V gives CDR1 LGHNA, CDR2 YSLEER. The CDR3 contains 14 residues. The ends lost 1 base at V and 5 bases at J; junction bases unmatched: 0. The CDR3 coding sequence is TGCGCCAGCAGCCAAGGACAGGGGAATGAAAAACTGTTTTTT. Translating it yields CASSQGQGNEKLFF.

The J gene is TRBJ2-2, the V gene TRBV10-3, with D maybe TRBD1 (6 bases). Trimming pared 7 bases from V and 0 bases from J, leaving 9 bases between. CDR1 ENHRY and CDR2 SYGVKD come from the germline V gene. The CDR3 totals 14 residues. The CDR3 reads CAIMRTANTGELFF. CDR3 nucleotide sequence: TGTGCCATCATGAGGACAGCGAACACCGGGGAGCTGTTTTTT.

This rearrangement joins TRBV5-1 to TRBJ2-6; D is ambiguous. The CDR3 runs to 14 residues. Trimming removed 4 bases from V and 0 bases from J, with 5 bases in between. Per germline, CDR1 SGHRS and CDR2 YFSETQ. In nucleotides, the CDR3 is TGCGCCAGCAGCCAAGCCTCTGGGGCCAACGTCCTGACTTTC. Protein product: CASSQASGANVLTF. Full variable domain (remainder filled in from reference TRBV5-1 and TRBJ2-6): KAGVTQTPRYLIKTRGQQVTLSCSPISGHRSVSWYQQTPGQGLQFLFEYFSETQRNKGNFPGRFSGRQFSNSRSEMNVSTLELGDSALYLCASSQASGANVLTFGAGSRLTVL.